This T cell receptor beta chain was profiled in a study of cytomegalovirus exposure and HLA in healthy donors (dated by TCRdb to the late 2010s). Study-level background: According to an earlier analysis of a few hundred of the donors, about 179 million T cells yielded 95 million to 140 million unique TCR beta sequences and 250 to 350 Gb of sequence data. About 280 gigabases of sequencing data and around 80 million unique TCR sequences made up an early release that covered over 550 HLA-typed donors. Of the approximately 400 genotyped donors, 81% fell in the genetic ancestry cluster associated with self-reported Caucasian donors. The study was designed to test whether signatures of past pathogen exposure could be identified by cataloging public T cell receptors. The T cell repertoires of under 700 subjects were profiled by immunosequencing and related to cytomegalovirus serostatus. Along with the 666-subject first cohort, a separate validation cohort of over a hundred different subjects was used. High-throughput TCR immunosequencing, statistical association of individual TCRs with disease status, and machine learning were combined to predict cytomegalovirus infection status. In a later analysis, previously published TCR beta repertoires from several hundred donors were re-analyzed and high-resolution HLA genotyping was added so that TCR occurrence patterns could be studied. The later analysis used no new phenotypic data to find candidate immune exposures, relying instead on TCR beta sequences and their occurrence across donors. To decide whether each TCR beta V gene segment behaved as functional or pseudogenic, an earlier analysis of over 500 of the donors relied on high-throughput TCR beta sequencing. Donor age, sex, ethnicity and CMV serostatus were compiled together with the repertoire data. Genome-wide SNP genotypes for about three fifths of the 666 donors were used in a later genetic analysis, which treated that subset as a discovery cohort. Every repertoire in the discovery cohort had been generated on one and the same sequencing platform. HLA typing covered class I and class II loci at four-digit resolution. Typing coverage differed by locus: A, B, C, DRB1 and DQB1 were typed in roughly 620-640 donors, DQA1 in 522, DPA1 in 600 to 610, and DPB1 in 472. Several DR-DQ haplotypes were treated as single units for association and clustering because of strong linkage in the cohort. Among under 450 genotyped donors of the cohort, an average of approximately 250,000 unique TCR beta nucleotide sequences were sequenced per donor, roughly 20% of them non-productive.

The full study reports these points: A further reported finding was that TCR beta sequences accurately predicted the HLA-A and HLA-B alleles for most subjects in the first cohort. The study listed 150 to 200 TCR beta chains as associated with cytomegalovirus. In vitro tests confirmed that a few of the cytomegalovirus-associated TCR beta chains recognize cytomegalovirus antigens. The earlier analysis of almost 600 of the donors excluded approximately 15 rarely observed V segments, including chromosome 9 orphons, because counts were too low. The classifier was reported to diagnose cytomegalovirus status with high specificity and sensitivity in both the original cohort and the validation cohort. In a later analysis, several top co-occurrence clusters were reported to appear linked to parvovirus B19, influenza, CMV and Epstein-Barr virus. A later genetic analysis reported fewer N-insertions in productive TCRs among donors in an Asian-associated ancestry cluster than the approximately 670-donor mean. Because some donors lacked HLA typing at each locus, the association tests relied only on the typed subset. Across donors, most TCR sequences were observed very rarely, whereas some public TCRs were present in many individuals. In a later analysis, some 18,000 TCR beta sequences were associated with specific HLA alleles at a false discovery rate of 0.05. According to a later analysis, most CMV-associated TCR beta chains appeared to be HLA-restricted, and the HLA associations seemed to be driven largely by CMV exposure. Some IMGT-functional V segments, including TRBV6-2 and TRBV6-3, could not be distinguished by the 87-base-pair reads and were therefore excluded. In an earlier analysis of roughly 500 of the donors, most TCR beta V segments appeared in productive rearrangements about 87% or about 30% of the time, broadly matching IMGT annotations. For the cohort, immune exposure information was limited to CMV serostatus. Correlated functional status among segregating V segments might reflect linkage disequilibrium, but an unknown experimental factor could not be ruled out. A group of highly shared sequence variants was considered likely to be a technical artifact of the sequencing pipeline. An association between a missense DCLRE1C variant and V-gene and J-gene trimming of TCR beta chains was found in a later genetic analysis and replicated in an independent cohort. According to a later analysis, TCR association rates differed among HLA loci, with DRB1 alleles showing the most associated TCRs and HLA-C alleles showing the fewest. Roughly uniform sequencing depth across donors was assumed in presence/absence analyses, although this assumption may not hold. Assigning TCR associations to individual alleles was difficult when HLA alleles, especially DR and DQ, strongly co-occurred. In a later analysis, HLA-associated TCR beta chains were found to be more clonally expanded and to have lower generation probabilities than equally common non-associated chains. In this cohort, only TCR beta chains were sequenced, and detectable features were limited by the absence of alpha or paired-chain data. According to the authors, the approach could potentially be generalized to other disease states and immunological phenotypes.

The V end gives up 4 bases and the J end 7 bases, leaving 6 bases in the junction not matched to a gene. From cysteine to phenylalanine, the CDR3 is 14 amino acids long. This entry keeps only the CDR3 DNA: 42 bases, framed from base 1. The germline V gene sets CDR1 to MDHEN and CDR2 to SYDVKM. As concerns this clone: Its antigen specificity is not known. Base qualities are not provided; no much larger clone lies one nucleotide away.

The cohort comprised 710 or so healthy bone marrow donors. All cohort members were sampled while nominally healthy, although unrecorded immune exposures were likely present. The donor tested CMV seropositive and was one of the 289 seropositive cohort members. Each donor provided a peripheral blood sample, and peripheral blood mononuclear cells were used for TCR beta sequencing. Genomic DNA extraction from the blood cell samples was performed with the Qiagen DNeasy Blood Extraction Kit. Libraries were prepared through the immunoSEQ multiplex PCR assay. For the multiplex PCR, a mixture combining 60 forward primers for TCR Vbeta segments and 13 reverse primers for TCR Jbeta segments was used. A multiplex PCR assay on genomic DNA amplified the CDR3 region of rearranged TCR beta genes. On the Illumina HiSeq System, the amplified TCR beta libraries were sequenced as 87-base-pair reads. Regarding the original processing steps: A later analysis tallied 80 million to 95 million unique TCR beta chains across the 700 or so repertoires, and some 10 million of those chains were shared by two or more donors. To remove PCR and sequencing errors, raw reads were error-corrected and collapsed into unique sequences using a nearest-neighbor algorithm that merged closely related sequences. CDR3 sequences were aligned to IMGT reference sequences to assign V, D and J gene segments. For a sequence to be retained, a match of at least six nucleotides was required to both a V gene segment and a J gene segment. Rearrangements were classified as productive when the CDR3 lacked stop codons and remained in frame with V and J, and all other rearrangements were classified as non-productive. Following IMGT convention, CDR3 was defined as the stretch from the second conserved V-encoded cysteine to the conserved J-encoded phenylalanine. The earlier analysis of about 570 of the donors excluded any sequence lacking an unambiguous match to a single V gene segment. An earlier analysis of 587 of the donors called V segments functional above 56.7% productive rearrangements and segregating when the between-donor standard deviation exceeded 5%. To diagnose cytomegalovirus status from the catalog of TCR beta chain sequences, a statistical classification framework was built. V and J gene assignment, in a later analysis, came from comparing TCR nucleotide sequences with IMGT/GENE-DB human TR gene sequences. A later analysis assigned CDR3 sequences and most-parsimonious VDJ recombination scenarios with the TCRdist pipeline. A later analysis defined each TCR beta chain by its CDR3 amino acid sequence plus V-gene family, and excluded reads lacking a unique V-gene family. A later analysis removed roughly 590 highly shared, low-generation-probability nucleotide sequences to deal with suspected cross-contamination and a sequencing artifact. In a later analysis, a clonal expansion index for each public chain was calculated from normalized within-repertoire ranks of inferred template counts. In a later analysis, generation probabilities were computed using a VDJ recombination model fitted to out-of-frame rearrangements, and the results were checked against IGoR. In a later analysis, TCR-TCR, TCR-HLA and TCR-CMV co-occurrence was scored with hypergeometric tests, and a repertoire-size bias correction was applied to TCR pairs. To estimate false discovery rates, a later analysis permuted the HLA or CMV assignments 20 times. A later analysis grouped co-occurring TCRs with DBSCAN, adding TCRdist sequence similarity when clustering within HLA-allele-positive subsets. Repertoires with fewer than 30,000 or more than 120,000 public chains, plus five repertoires with anomalous nucleotide sharing, were excluded from co-occurrence clustering. The source is immuneACCESS, and TCRdb retained only in-frame sequences with V and J called. Part of the clones is not carried over; for the studies checked, unresolved V genes explain less than half of this, and the remainder is unexplained. That table gives V, J and clone size, and the DNA gave D and trimming. This sample lists more than 95,000 clones; roughly 80% were detected once. The leading ten clones occupy approximately 8.6% of the sample.

Sequencing was performed on PBMCs. The chain is assembled from TRBV28 and TRBJ1-1, with 10 middle bases fitting TRBD1. This TCR derives from a woman in her 40s in good health and CMV-seropositive. Read as DNA, the sequence is TGTGCCAGCAGTTCCGGGACAGGGGCTTATGAAGCTTTCTTT. It specifies CASSSGTGAYEAFF.